This T cell receptor beta chain was sequenced in a study of T-cell reconstitution after alpha-beta-depleted transplantation in children. The table lists this clonotype with many counts. What it binds is unknown. This CDR3 region has 15 residues. Germline CDR1 and CDR2: MGHRA and YSYEKL. Trimming took 1 base from V and 0 from J, leaving 6 bases between them. Unique molecular identifiers were used in preparing the TCRbeta library. TCRdb processed the PCR reads anew with MiXCR; each CDR3 protein has one entry. The sample has some 220,000 distinct CDR3 sequences, roughly a tenth seen once. The study's findings and limits: At the one-year point after transplant, T-cell counts and TCRbeta diversity were found to come mostly from T cells that had been newly produced.

This material consisted of PBMCs, taken before TCRalphabeta/CD19-depleted stem cell transplant. This clonotype originated in a child younger than two with acute myeloid leukemia, due to receive a stem cell transplant. The chain is built from TRBV4-1 and TRBJ2-2, with D tentatively TRBD1 (5 bases). The CDR3 loop is CASSQGGANTGELFF. The CDR3, as DNA: TGCGCCAGCAGCCAAGGGGGCGCGAACACCGGGGAGCTGTTTTTT.